Described below is a single T cell receptor beta chain sequence and its context. Scientists amplified the TCR beta CDR3 regions from RNA transcripts. RT-PCR with HTBI primers came first, then second-round multiplex PCR. TCRdb fed the multiplex PCR reads into MiXCR, producing one record per CDR3 protein. The table has about 1.2 million distinct CDR3 sequences, about two fifths seen once. This sample was included in a study of Graves' ophthalmopathy and Graves' hyperthyroidism. Sequenced: peripheral blood or thyroid tissue (not recorded which). This receptor was identified in an adult man with Graves' hyperthyroidism.

The CDR3 DNA is TGTGCCATCAGATCCGGGACGTGGGAGCAGTACTTC. Protein product: CAIRSGTWEQYF. This chain joins TRBV6-6 and TRBJ2-7, with D possibly called TRBD1 or TRBD2 (5 bases each). The CDR3 is 12 residues long. Looked up from germline, CDR1 is MNHNY and CDR2 is SVGAGI (reference sequence). V lost 10 bases and J 7 bases, leaving 17 bases between the germline ends.